This T cell receptor beta chain emerged from a study of blood T cell repertoires in COVID-19 (dated by TCRdb to the early 2020s). In terms of the full investigation: Samples from collaborators originated in the United States, Italy and Spain and spanned both the acute and convalescent phases of COVID-19. The samples were drawn from two sources: the first 160 participants of the ongoing ImmuneRACE study, and approximately 1,300 subjects contributed by 6 global collaborators. The material from the prospective study consisted of cDNA or gDNA derived from T cells, B-cell-depleted T cells, or PBMCs. Where HLA class I and class II types were available, the types were taken from metadata supplied by the sample provider, not from assay-based typing. Deeply sampled blood TCRbeta repertoires from subjects exposed to, actively infected with, or recovered from COVID-19 were included in the dataset. A de-identified subject ID, COVID-19 status, age in years and sex were almost always included in the sample metadata. The repertoires were released in a freely available public database meant as a resource for research on the immune response to SARS-CoV-2. Summary of the overall study and its limitations: The quantity of clinical and demographic metadata differed by source and by participant and was supplied without curation.

Here V drops 5 bases and J drops 4 bases, and the junction holds 12 bases not matched to any gene. The CDR3 contains 16 residues, cysteine and phenylalanine counted. Of all the DNA, just the CDR3 is kept, 48 bases in frame from base 1. Reading the germline V gene (reference sequence) gives CDR1 LGHDT and CDR2 YNNKEL. Participants in the prospective study were aged about 18 to 89 years, lived in 20 to 30 United States geographic areas, and enrolled through a virtual design. Cohort assignment in the prospective study relied on participant-reported clinical history from a screening survey and a study questionnaire. Exposed participants had been in contact, within 2 weeks of entering the study, with a person who had a PCR-confirmed or clinician-diagnosed case of COVID-19. Each participant in the prospective study had whole blood, serum and a nasopharyngeal or oropharyngeal swab collected by mobile phlebotomists. Additional blood draws and questionnaires over an approximately two-month period could optionally be provided by prospective study participants. Prospective study blood samples were shipped either frozen or at room temperature before DNA extraction.

TCRbeta CDR3 regions were amplified from genomic DNA by means of the immunoSEQ Assay, a bias-controlled multiplex PCR. The study's own analysis went as follows. The number of nucleated cells in each sample was estimated from the amplification of reference gene primers within the assay. To quantify the absolute abundance of each unique TCRbeta CDR3 rearrangement, sequence reads were collapsed and filtered. For each sample, productive Simpson clonality was calculated as the square root of Simpson's diversity index over productive rearrangements. This is the immuneACCESS table as TCRdb keeps it, with only in-frame sequences that have V and J called. A part of the clones is gone; compared with another copy, unresolved V genes explain less than half, and the rest is unexplained. That table is the source of V, J and clone size, and D and trimming were worked out from the DNA. For this sample there are around 160,000 clones; over 80% appear just once. Under 7% of the sample is held by the ten biggest clonotypes.

This clone was picked up one time. Its antigen remains undetermined. Base qualities are not at hand, and no much larger clone is one base apart. Rearrangement joined TRBV3-1 (or the pseudogene TRBV3-2) to TRBJ2-7, and TRBD1 aligns with 9 junction nucleotides. The source material was PBMCs or T cells enriched from blood (not recorded which). The receptor comes from a woman aged 50 to 60 who had been exposed to COVID-19. The CDR3 sequence is CASSEPPGTGKYEQYF. In nucleotides, the sequence is TGTGCCAGCAGCGAACCCCCCGGGACAGGGAAGTACGAGCAGTACTTC.